Following are 6 T cell receptor beta chains from one sample sequenced in a study of vaccination effects on CD4 cells after COVID-19. Viral peptide pools were used in the ViraFEST assay to expand antigen-specific CD4+ T cells, and sequencing came afterward. Culturing for ten to eleven days preceded CD4+ T cell isolation. It was between March and December 2020 that the person had a SARS-CoV-2 infection confirmed by PCR. Their antigens remain unidentified. Sequencing used immunoSEQ multiplex PCR; TCRdb keeps in-frame clones, though not all of them. The repertoire holds more than 35,000 clones, with 75% as singletons. The sample here was CD4+ T cells from PBMCs cultured with a peptide pool, taken before COVID-19 vaccination. The receptors here all came from a human donor who had a prior SARS-CoV-2 infection.

This clone was seen a few times. The rearrangement joins TRBV7-3 to TRBJ1-1; 8 bases are a match to TRBD1. V gave up 2 bases and J gave up 4 bases; unmatched junction bases: 6. The CDR3 covers 15 residues. The germline V gene has CDR1 SGHTA and CDR2 FQGTGA. CDR3 residues: CASSLQGAVGTEAFF. The CDR3 bases are TGTGCCAGCAGCTTACAGGGGGCTGTGGGCACTGAAGCTTTCTTT.

This clone has only one observation. The V call is TRBV25-1, the J call TRBJ2-1; 10 bases map to TRBD2. This CDR3 has 17 residues. Per the germline V gene, CDR1 is MGHDK and CDR2 is SYGVNS. V lost 0 bases, J lost 5 bases, and 7 bases stayed unmatched. The DNA for the CDR3 is TGTGCCAGCAGTGAATATCGGACTAGCGGTCTTCACAATGAGCAGTTCTTC. This gives the protein CASSEYRTSGLHNEQFF.

This clone was seen only once. V is TRBV5-5 and J is TRBJ1-2; no clear D gene. This CDR3 comprises 13 residues. The V end lost 4 bases, the J end lost 4 bases, and 11 bases lay between the germline ends. Looked up from germline, CDR1 is SGHKS and CDR2 is YYEKEE (reference sequence). CDR3 bases: TGTGCCAGCAGCGAGCCCGAGGGCTATGGCTACACCTTC. Protein: CASSEPEGYGYTF. Looking up the rest from reference TRBV5-5 and TRBJ1-2 gives the full variable domain: DAGVTQSPTHLIKTRGQQVTLRCSPISGHKSVSWYQQVLGQGPQFIFQYYEKEERGRGNFPDRFSARQFPNYSSELNVNALLLGDSALYLCASSEPEGYGYTFGSGTRLTVV.

The sample holds one count of this clone. The chain recombines TRBV25-1 with TRBJ2-1, with 10 bases identical to TRBD1. CDR1 is MGHDK, CDR2 SYGVNS, per germline. The CDR3 has 13 amino acids. After removal of 5 bases from V and 8 bases from J, the junction contained 3 bases not matched to a gene. The DNA of the CDR3 is TGTGCCAGCAGTAGACAGGGGGCGGATGAGCAGTTCTTC. This codes for CASSRQGADEQFF.

This clone appeared a single time. CDR3 DNA sequence: TGTGCCAGCAGATTGACAGTTGGTGAAAAACTGTTTTTT. Translating it yields CASRLTVGEKLFF. V and J are TRBV6-6 and TRBJ1-4, with D maybe TRBD1 (5 bases). The CDR3 contains 13 residues. V was pared by 6 bases and J by 7 bases, with 12 bases between. Per germline, CDR1 MNHNY and CDR2 SVGAGI (reference sequence).

The chain joins TRBV27 to TRBJ2-7; 7 bases map to TRBD1. The germline gives CDR1 MNHEY, CDR2 SMNVEV (reference sequence). CDR3 size: 13 residues. V lost 6 bases, J lost 3 bases, and 5 bases stayed unmatched. CDR3 residues: CASRPGQSYEQYF. DNA of the CDR3: TGTGCCAGCAGACCGGGACAGAGCTACGAGCAGTACTTC.